The clone carrying this T cell receptor (beta chain) was seen once. This sample is drawn from a study of control samples from healthy donors and cancer patients. V lost 5 bases, J lost 8 bases, and 17 bases stayed unmatched. The CDR3 runs 17 residues. Germline V gene sequence: CDR1 MNHEY, CDR2 SMNVEV (reference sequence). Produced via immunoSEQ multiplex PCR; TCRdb's table is partial and in-frame only. The table has a few hundred thousand clones, around 90% seen once. The TCR comes from a man aged 35 to 55 with head and neck cancer. The chain joins TRBV27 to TRBJ1-2, with 10 bases aligning to TRBD1. Sequenced input: PBMCs. In nucleotides, the CDR3 is TGTGCCAGCAGTCTACGACCCACCGGGACAGGGGAGGGCGGCTACACCTTC. This sequence encodes CASSLRPTGTGEGGYTF.